The source of this T cell receptor beta chain is a study of blood T cell repertoires in COVID-19. Study information: PBMCs, B-cell-depleted T cells, or T cells were the source of the cDNA or gDNA that made up the material.

Germline-derived CDR1 and CDR2 are SGHRS and YFSETQ. Germline trimming cut 1 base from V and 0 bases from J; bases unmatched to any gene: 8. There are 17 residues in the CDR3. Authors' methods: The authors estimated nucleated cell counts from reference gene primer amplification. Here immunoSEQ multiplex PCR was the method, and the copy in TCRdb shows in-frame clones only, minus some. The V and J calls and clone size come from that table; D and trimming were worked out from the DNA. The sample carries some 100,000 clones, about 85% recorded once. The material sequenced was peripheral blood. The receptor's source is a man in his fifties or sixties with active or convalescent COVID-19. The chain combines TRBV5-1 with TRBJ2-3; 7 nucleotides align to TRBD1. CDR3 region: CASSLSRTGSSTDTQYF. For the CDR3, the DNA is TGCGCCAGCAGCTTGTCGAGGACAGGTTCAAGCACAGATACGCAGTATTTT.